This T cell receptor (beta chain) stems from a study of STAT3 mutations in large granular lymphocyte leukemia. The study's findings and limits: Every T-cell large granular lymphocyte leukemia patient had at least one immunodominant TCR beta clonotype. No sample exists from the first appearance of each clone.

Germline CDR1 reads GTSNPN; CDR2 reads SVGIG (reference sequence). V trimming: 3 bases; J trimming: 7 bases; junction bases outside the gene matches: 1. This CDR3 spans 13 amino acids. Each sample's TCRbeta library yielded on average roughly 43,000 productive templates. Sequencing used immunoSEQ multiplex PCR; TCRdb keeps in-frame clones, though not all of them. The sample consists of around 39,000 clones, 88% of them appearing once. As regards this clone: The antigen is undetermined. Distinct nucleotide sequences in the sample also encode this CDR3.

Specimen: PBMCs. The TCR originated in a human donor with T large granular lymphocyte leukemia. Some clones in this sample may be carry-over from other donors' samples. J is TRBJ1-6 and V is TRBV30; 9 bases line up with TRBD1. Here the CDR3 reads CAWRDRGNSPLHF. In nucleotides, the CDR3 is TGTGCCTGGAGGGACAGGGGCAATTCACCCCTCCACTTT.